This TCR beta chain emerged from a study of Ad26.COV2.S vaccination and SARS-CoV-2 variants. This sample's treatment: 15 to 20 received Ad26.COV2.S at low or high dose, single or two shots; five or six received placebo; per-sample allocation not given. Samples came from day 63 after the first vaccine or placebo injection. The data were produced by immunoSEQ multiplex PCR, yet TCRdb's version contains in-frame clones alone and is incomplete. The table lists about 350,000 clones, approximately 85% of them singletons, with roughly 3.5% in the top ten. The receptor's source is a person aged 18-65 years who received the Ad26.COV2.S COVID-19 vaccine or a placebo. Sequencing used peripheral blood, obtained in a trial of Ad26.COV2.S vaccine versus placebo.

CDR3 in amino acids: CASRPTGGYNSPLHF. CDR3 nucleotides: TGTGCCAGCAGACCGACAGGTGGTTATAATTCACCCCTCCACTTT. The J gene is TRBJ1-6, the V gene TRBV6-5, with D possibly TRBD1 on 6 matching bases. Germline V lookup: CDR1 MNHEY, CDR2 SVGAGI. The CDR3 runs to 15 residues. V was clipped by 6 bases and J by 4 bases, with 13 bases between them.